A single sample gave rise to the 11 T cell receptor beta chains below, sequenced in a study of T-cell memory formation after mild COVID-19 (dated by TCRdb to about 2021). Library construction relied on 5' RACE. Sequenced on an Illumina NovaSeq 6000. The public reads were quality trimmed at Q25 with fastp and then assembled into clones with MiXCR by TCRdb, keeping productive beta chains. When rows share a CDR3 protein, they turn into one entry using the most common DNA and genes. A total of hundreds of thousands of distinct CDR3 sequences appear in this sample, about 16% of them only once. Clones ranked in the top ten supply approximately 20% of the sample. The sample comprised PBMCs or a T cell subset sorted from them (not recorded which). The receptors come from a young man who had mild COVID-19 (a few samples of this study predate the infection). The sample titles of this study are shuffled in the database, so cell type and time point are left out; the donor was told from shared clones.

This clonotype showed up just a few times. In nucleotides, the CDR3 is TGCGCCAGCAGCCTCCCATCCTCCAACGGGATCCTGAAGACCCAGTACTTC. The encoded protein is CASSLPSSNGILKTQYF. V usage is TRBV5-1 and J usage is TRBJ2-5, with a weak D call TRBD2 (5 bases). This CDR3 has 17 residues. With 4 bases removed from V and 6 bases from J, the gap between germline ends came to 25 bases. CDR1 and CDR2 (germline): SGHRS, YFSETQ. Complete variable domain (other parts from reference TRBV5-1 and TRBJ2-5): KAGVTQTPRYLIKTRGQQVTLSCSPISGHRSVSWYQQTPGQGLQFLFEYFSETQRNKGNFPGRFSGRQFSNSRSEMNVSTLELGDSALYLCASSLPSSNGILKTQYFGPGTRLLVL.

This clonotype was seen repeatedly, ten times or more. The chain links TRBV27 to TRBJ2-2, with D perhaps matching TRBD1 (5 bases). Per germline, CDR1 MNHEY and CDR2 SMNVEV (reference sequence). The CDR3 sequence is 14 residues long. The V gene lost 2 bases and the J gene lost 6 bases, with 10 bases spanning the gap. CDR3 DNA sequence: TGTGCCAGCAGTTTAAACCAGGGCGCCGGGGAGCTGTTTTTT. The encoded protein is CASSLNQGAGELFF.

This clonotype was picked up a small number of times. The chain is built from TRBV6-4 and TRBJ1-1; D might be TRBD1 (5 bases). Deletions cut 5 bases from V and 1 base from J, with 8 bases between. Germline values: CDR1 MRHNA, CDR2 SNTAGT. The CDR3 consists of 13 residues. The CDR3 is CASSTGQNTEAFF. The DNA for the CDR3 is TGTGCCAGCAGTACCGGACAGAACACTGAAGCTTTCTTT.

The chain recombines TRBV12-3 or TRBV12-4 with TRBJ2-6; 8 nucleotides match TRBD1. V was pared by 4 bases and J by 2 bases, with 4 bases of the junction left unmatched. The CDR3 length is 16 residues. The DNA of the CDR3 is TGTGCCAGCAGTTCCCAGGGGGCAGCTGGGGCCAACGTCCTGACTTTC. Amino acids: CASSSQGAAGANVLTF.

The chain recombines TRBV20-1 with TRBJ1-2; 9 nucleotides agree with TRBD1. The CDR3 length is 15 residues. Trimming at V came to 4 bases and at J to 7 bases, leaving 13 bases not matched to a gene. The germline CDR1 and CDR2 sequences are DFQATT and SNEGSKA (reference sequence). CDR3 in DNA: TGCAGTGCTATCCCGCGAACAGGGGGCGGATTTGGCTACACCTTC. It specifies CSAIPRTGGGFGYTF.

This clonotype has more than one count but fewer than ten. The chain couples TRBV14 to TRBJ1-5; D gene ambiguous. Trimming took off 2 bases at V and 7 bases at J, with 6 bases between the two ends. The CDR3 spans 12 residues. Germline-derived CDR1 and CDR2 are SGHDN and FVKESK. The CDR3 is CASSQLGQPQHF. The CDR3 coding sequence is TGTGCCAGCAGCCAACTCGGGCAGCCCCAGCATTTT.

In its sample, this clonotype was seen a few times. The chain couples TRBV11-2 to TRBJ1-5, with D possibly being TRBD1 (5 bases). Germline CDR1 SGHAT, CDR2 FQNNGV. Trimming left V 3 bases short and J 5 bases short, with 11 bases between. The CDR3 has 14 amino acids. The CDR3 coding sequence is TGTGCCAGCAGCTTGATAGGGGCGGATCAGCCCCAGCATTTT. It encodes CASSLIGADQPQHF.

This clonotype was detected a few times. The CDR3 coding sequence is TGTGCTAGTGGTTTCGGGACAGGGGTGCTCGACGTCCTGACTTTC. This translates into CASGFGTGVLDVLTF. This sequence joins TRBV12-5 and TRBJ2-6; 10 nucleotides agree with TRBD1. Looked up from germline, CDR1 is LGHNT and CDR2 is FRNRAP. CDR3 length equals 15 residues. The V segment lost 3 bases and the J segment 11 bases; nucleotides outside the gene matches: 7.

The CDR3 spells CASSPPQTRLEQYF. The CDR3, as DNA: TGCGCCAGCAGCCCACCGCAAACAAGGCTCGAGCAGTACTTC. The chain combines TRBV5-1 with TRBJ2-7; D gene uncertain. CDR1 is SGHRS, CDR2 YFSETQ, per germline. V dropped 4 bases and J dropped 6 bases, with 17 bases sitting between them. This CDR3 is built from 14 residues. The whole variable domain, remainder taken from reference TRBV5-1 and TRBJ2-7, is KAGVTQTPRYLIKTRGQQVTLSCSPISGHRSVSWYQQTPGQGLQFLFEYFSETQRNKGNFPGRFSGRQFSNSRSEMNVSTLELGDSALYLCASSPPQTRLEQYFGPGTRLTVT.

V usage is TRBV14 and J usage is TRBJ2-2, with a tentative D call TRBD2 (6 bases). Trimming removed 3 bases at V and 4 bases at J, with 18 bases between. Germline V gene sequence: CDR1 SGHDN, CDR2 FVKESK. This CDR3 spans 17 amino acids. The CDR3 sequence is CASSQTGDPRGTGELFF. CDR3 bases: TGTGCCAGCAGCCAGACGGGGGACCCTCGAGGCACCGGGGAGCTGTTTTTT.

The chain couples TRBV29-1 to TRBJ2-3; tentative D call: TRBD2 (5 bases). Germline assignment: CDR1 SQVTM and CDR2 ANQGSEA. The CDR3 is 14 amino acids. V was trimmed by 1 base and J by 3 bases, leaving 11 bases between them. The CDR3 protein is CSVEGRASTDTQYF. The CDR3 nucleotides are TGCAGCGTTGAAGGGCGGGCGAGTACAGATACGCAGTATTTT.